The 26 T cell receptor beta chains below come from one sample, sequenced in a study of blood T cell repertoires in COVID-19. The table came from immunoSEQ multiplex PCR; TCRdb's copy has only in-frame clones and leaves some out. The top ten clones hold 5.3% of a sample with around 67,000 clones, about four fifths of them seen once. Sequencing was done on a sample of peripheral blood. These TCRs come from a man aged 50-60 years with active COVID-19.

This chain connects TRBV6-2 or TRBV6-3 to TRBJ2-1; unclear D gene. This CDR3 has 12 residues. Germline values: CDR1 MNHEY, CDR2 SVGEGT. Trimming removed 6 bases at V and 5 bases at J, with 8 bases between. The CDR3 nucleotides are TGTGCCAGCAGCCCGAGGAACAATGAGCAGTTCTTC. Translation gives CASSPRNNEQFF.

The chain employs TRBV5-1 and TRBJ2-5; 7 bases agree with TRBD1. The germline V gene has CDR1 SGHRS and CDR2 YFSETQ. Unmatched junction bases numbered 3, after V lost 4 bases and J lost 0 bases. This CDR3 has 14 amino acids. The CDR3 coding sequence is TGCGCCAGCAGCATAACAGGGGACCAAGAGACCCAGTACTTC. Protein: CASSITGDQETQYF.

The chain combines TRBV27 with TRBJ2-1; D might be TRBD1 (5 bases). Trimming removed 3 bases at V and 0 bases at J, with 9 bases between. This CDR3 has 15 residues. Germline V gene sequence: CDR1 MNHEY, CDR2 SMNVEV (reference sequence). The CDR3 region is CASSLGRSSYNEQFF. CDR3 bases: TGTGCCAGCAGTTTGGGGCGGAGCTCCTACAATGAGCAGTTCTTC.

A note on this clone: One end of the junction varies from germline; a read error may be responsible. The rearrangement links TRBV7-7 to TRBJ2-5; 8 bases are a match to TRBD1. The CDR3 is 14 amino acids. Germline CDR1 and CDR2: SSHAT and FNYEAQ (reference sequence). The CDR3 region has the DNA TGTGCTAGCAGCTTAGGGGCAGGGGGCGAGACCCAGTACTTC. Translated: CASSLGAGGETQYF.

The chain is built from TRBV4-3 and TRBJ1-1, with D possibly TRBD1 on 5 matching bases. The V end lost 4 bases, the J end lost 4 bases, and 13 bases lay between the germline ends. The CDR3 runs 14 residues. Germline V gives CDR1 LGHNA, CDR2 YSLEER. The CDR3 coding sequence is TGCGCCAGCAGCCGGGCTGAAGGGGCCACTGAAGCTTTCTTT. Its protein is CASSRAEGATEAFF.

This clone is a singleton in its sample. The chain links TRBV9 to TRBJ1-2, with TRBD1 matching over 7 bases. The CDR3 runs 16 residues. Germline loops: CDR1 SGDLS, CDR2 YYNGEE. V shed 3 bases and J 0 bases; nucleotides not matched to a gene: 8. CDR3 in DNA: TGTGCCAGCAGCGAACCCAGGGGGGTAGCTAACTATGGCTACACCTTC. This translates into CASSEPRGVANYGYTF. The full variable domain, its missing parts supplied by reference TRBV9 and TRBJ1-2, is DSGVTQTPKHLITATGQRVTLRCSPRSGDLSVYWYQQSLDQGLQFLIQYYNGEERAKGNILERFSAQQFPDLHSELNLSSLELGDSALYFCASSEPRGVANYGYTFGSGTRLTVV.

The gene calls are TRBV5-1 and TRBJ1-4; 7 bases are shared with TRBD1. Germline V lookup: CDR1 SGHRS, CDR2 YFSETQ. The CDR3 is made up of 14 amino acids. Trimming at V came to 3 bases and at J to 3 bases, leaving 2 bases not matched to a gene. CDR3 loop: CASSSGQPNEKLFF. The CDR3 nucleotides are TGCGCCAGCAGCTCGGGACAGCCTAATGAAAAACTGTTTTTT.

The chain recombines TRBV6-2 or TRBV6-3 with TRBJ1-2; D is unresolved. V was cut by 2 bases and J by 6 bases, with 7 bases left in between. Germline assignment: CDR1 MNHEY and CDR2 SVGEGT. CDR3 length: 12 amino acids. CDR3: CASSYESHGYTF. The CDR3 DNA sequence: TGTGCCAGCAGTTACGAGTCTCATGGCTACACCTTC.

V usage is TRBV30 and J usage is TRBJ2-3, with 15 bases identical to TRBD2. V dropped 5 bases and J dropped 6; count of bases not matched to a gene: 6. This CDR3 has 15 amino acids. Germline values: CDR1 GTSNPN, CDR2 SVGIG (reference sequence). CDR3 in amino acids: CAWGGLAGGDDTQYF. The CDR3 DNA reads as TGTGCCTGGGGAGGACTAGCGGGAGGGGACGATACGCAGTATTTT.

CDR3 residues: CASSYRTAEAFF. CDR3 DNA sequence: TGTGCCAGCAGTTACCGGACAGCCGAAGCTTTCTTT. The chain recombines TRBV6-6 with TRBJ1-1; D might be TRBD1 (6 bases). Germline loops: CDR1 MNHNY, CDR2 SVGAGI (reference sequence). This CDR3 has 12 residues. Deletions cut 2 bases from V and 8 bases from J, with 9 bases between.

This clone was seen a single time. The chain carries TRBV10-3 and TRBJ2-3; D is perhaps TRBD2 (6 bases). CDR1 is ENHRY and CDR2 is SYGVKD in the germline V gene. V was clipped by 6 bases and J by 5 bases, with 15 bases between them. The CDR3 extends over 14 amino acids. CDR3 bases: TGTGCCATCAGGAGCCTCGGGGGAATAGATACGCAGTATTTT. It specifies CAIRSLGGIDTQYF.

The chain couples TRBV3-1 (or the pseudogene TRBV3-2) to TRBJ2-7, with a possible D match to TRBD2 (7 bases). CDR3 length: 17 residues. V was cut by 4 bases and J by 3 bases, with 22 bases left in between. The germline V gene has CDR1 LGHDT and CDR2 YNNKEL (reference sequence). The chain's CDR3 is CASSRGLGTGGNYEQYF. CDR3 nucleotide sequence: TGTGCCAGCAGCCGGGGTTTGGGTACGGGGGGCAACTACGAGCAGTACTTC.

The CDR3 DNA is TGTGCCAGTAGTCCCCTGGGGGGCGAGCAGTACTTC. Encoded protein: CASSPLGGEQYF. The gene calls are TRBV19 and TRBJ2-7, with D maybe TRBD2 (6 bases). Germline lookup yields CDR1 LNHDA and CDR2 SQIVND (reference sequence). This CDR3 comprises 12 residues. Deletions cut 5 bases from V and 6 bases from J, with 11 bases between.

The chain employs TRBV19 and TRBJ2-3; the D gene is possibly TRBD1 (5 bases). V was pared by 4 bases and J by 1 base, with 9 bases between. This CDR3 spans 14 amino acids. Germline CDR1 reads LNHDA; CDR2 reads SQIVND (reference sequence). The CDR3 loop is CASSTQGGTDTQYF. The CDR3 coding sequence is TGTGCCAGTAGTACCCAGGGTGGCACAGATACGCAGTATTTT.

The chain combines TRBV9 with TRBJ2-1, with TRBD1 matching over 7 bases. The CDR3 is 13 amino acids. Germline V gives CDR1 SGDLS, CDR2 YYNGEE. The junction had 6 bases not matched to a gene; V was cut back by 3 bases and J by 9 bases. CDR3 nucleotide sequence: TGTGCCAGCAGCGCCAGGTCAGGGGGTGAGCAGTTCTTC. Its translation: CASSARSGGEQFF.

This clone was seen more than once but under ten times. This chain uses TRBV10-2 with TRBJ2-7; D uncertain. Trimming took off 4 bases at V and 4 bases at J, with 8 bases between the two ends. CDR3 size: 12 residues. Germline V gives CDR1 WSHSY, CDR2 SAAADI. CDR3 bases: TGCGCCAGCAGTGGAGCAGCGTACGAGCAGTACTTC. It specifies CASSGAAYEQYF.

The gene calls are TRBV28 and TRBJ1-3; D is undetermined. V gave up 6 bases and J gave up 0 bases, with 12 bases separating them. The CDR3 has 15 amino acids. Germline CDR1 reads MDHEN; CDR2 reads SYDVKM. The chain's CDR3 is CASSRVQTSGNTIYF. The CDR3 DNA reads as TGTGCCAGCAGCCGAGTACAGACCTCTGGAAACACCATATATTTT.

This rearrangement joins TRBV5-1 to TRBJ2-1; 10 bases line up with TRBD1. This CDR3 region has 16 residues. Per germline, CDR1 SGHRS and CDR2 YFSETQ. Unmatched junction bases numbered 10, after V lost 3 bases and J lost 7 bases. The CDR3 is CASSSPRDRGSNEQFF. CDR3 in DNA: TGCGCCAGCAGCTCACCCCGGGACAGGGGTTCTAATGAGCAGTTCTTC.

This chain connects TRBV7-8 to TRBJ2-3; TRBD1 might be the D (5 bases). The ends were cut back, 7 bases at V and 3 bases at J, with 20 bases in the middle. Germline V gene lookup returns CDR1 SGHVS and CDR2 FQNEAQ. The CDR3 has 16 amino acids. The CDR3 DNA sequence: TGTGCCAGCAAGCTTACCCCCACAGGAAAAACAGATACGCAGTATTTT. Protein product: CASKLTPTGKTDTQYF.

The CDR3 coding sequence is TGCGCCAGCAGCAGGGGGACTAGCGGGAGCCTCCTCGAGTATACGCAGTATTTT. Translated: CASSRGTSGSLLEYTQYF. J is TRBJ2-3 and V is TRBV23-1; 14 positions agree with TRBD2. TRBV23-1 is filed as an ORF, its function uncertain. The V gene end was trimmed by 6 bases and the J gene end by 7 bases; junction bases not matched to a gene: 15. The CDR3 loop spans 18 amino acids.

This rearrangement joins TRBV7-9 to TRBJ1-2; 7 nucleotides agree with TRBD1. Germline-derived CDR1 and CDR2 are SEHNR and FQNEAQ (reference sequence). The ends lost 5 bases at V and 4 bases at J; junction bases unmatched: 7. The CDR3 contains 14 residues. The DNA for the CDR3 is TGTGCCAGCAGCCCCGAGACAGGGTTCTATGGCTACACCTTC. Translating gives CASSPETGFYGYTF. Variable domain in full (rest from reference TRBV7-9 and TRBJ1-2): DTGVSQNPRHKITKRGQNVTFRCDPISEHNRLYWYRQTLGQGPEFLTYFQNEAQLEKSRLLSDRFSAERPKGSFSTLEIQRTEQGDSAMYLCASSPETGFYGYTFGSGTRLTVV.

The V and J genes are TRBV6-6 and TRBJ2-5; D gene uncertain. The CDR3 covers 13 residues. The ends were cut back, 2 bases at V and 5 bases at J, with 9 bases in the middle. Germline V CDR1 and CDR2: MNHNY, SVGAGI (reference sequence). In DNA form, the CDR3 reads TGTGCCAGCAGTTACCCTTCTCTTGAGACCCAGTACTTC. It codes for CASSYPSLETQYF.

V usage is TRBV7-9 and J usage is TRBJ2-1; TRBD2 matches 9 bases. CDR3 length: 14 residues. Germline CDR1 is SEHNR and CDR2 is FQNEAQ (reference sequence). With 3 bases clipped from V and 7 bases from J, the junction kept 4 bases outside the gene matches. In DNA, the CDR3 is TGTGCCAGCAGCTTGCGGCGGGGGGGGAATGAGCAGTTCTTC. This gives the protein CASSLRRGGNEQFF.

The V call is TRBV7-2, the J call TRBJ1-3, with D tentatively TRBD1 (5 bases). V lost 5 bases and J lost 2, with 10 bases in between. This CDR3 region has 14 residues. The germline V gene encodes CDR1 SGHTA and CDR2 FQGNSA. This CDR3 is CASSMGGTGNTIYF. As DNA, the CDR3 is TGTGCCAGCAGCATGGGGGGAACTGGAAACACCATATATTTT.

V usage is TRBV6-5 and J usage is TRBJ2-3, with 9 bases lining up with TRBD2. Germline V gene lookup returns CDR1 MNHEY and CDR2 SVGAGI. The CDR3 covers 14 residues. V was pared by 6 bases and J by 1 base, with 2 bases of the junction left unmatched. In DNA form, the CDR3 reads TGTGCCAGCAGGCCTAGCGGGGGCACAGATACGCAGTATTTT. Protein product: CASRPSGGTDTQYF.

The chain carries TRBV6-2 or TRBV6-3 and TRBJ2-1; 11 positions agree with TRBD2. Trimming took 1 base from V and 0 from J; bases not matched to a gene: 11. This CDR3 is built from 20 residues. CDR1 and CDR2 from the germline V gene are MNHEY and SVGEGT. The CDR3 loop is CASSYYLAGGPMSSYNEQFF. For the CDR3, the DNA is TGTGCCAGCAGTTACTATCTAGCGGGAGGCCCTATGAGCTCCTACAATGAGCAGTTCTTC.